The following is a T cell receptor (beta chain) sequence with its context. Its antigen is not identified. Using immunoSEQ multiplex PCR, the repertoire was profiled, and TCRdb retains in-frame clones only, with some absent. The data show tens of thousands of clones, 83% seen once. The data derive from a study of OX40 agonist ivuxolimab in advanced cancers. In the study overall: Previous treatment with anti-PD-1, anti-PD-L1 or anti-CTLA-4 therapy was allowed; under 50% had received some. Partial responses were achieved by three patients, of whom one had hepatocellular carcinoma and two had cutaneous melanoma. Study outcomes and limitations: There were, on average, more expanded clones in CD8+ T cells than in CD4+.

The germline V gene encodes CDR1 SGDLS and CDR2 YYNGEE. The CDR3 contains 13 residues. V was pared by 3 bases and J by 4 bases, with 10 bases between. The receptor was isolated from an adult with an advanced solid tumor such as melanoma, head and neck, liver or kidney cancer. Sequencing was performed on CD4+ or CD8+ T cells sorted from blood, taken in a trial of the OX40 agonist ivuxolimab. The J gene is TRBJ1-2, the V gene TRBV9, with a weak D call TRBD1 (5 bases). The CDR3 protein is CASSAGTGYGYTF. The CDR3 DNA reads TGTGCCAGCAGCGCCGGGACCGGCTATGGCTACACCTTC. The whole variable domain, filled in from reference TRBV9 and TRBJ1-2, reads DSGVTQTPKHLITATGQRVTLRCSPRSGDLSVYWYQQSLDQGLQFLIQYYNGEERAKGNILERFSAQQFPDLHSELNLSSLELGDSALYFCASSAGTGYGYTFGSGTRLTVV.